The source of this T cell receptor (beta chain) is a study of T cell repertoires in aging, cancer and after chemotherapy. Across the whole study: Repeat sampling of healthy donors over several months to years showed clear clonal overlap. The whole study produced a dataset of millions of TCR reads.

Study outcomes and limitations: Across the chemotherapy interval, each cancer cohort showed higher median generation probability, suggesting thymic rebound.

A mixed TRB-A/B primer pool amplified rearranged TRB by multiplex touch-down PCR. Using its own MiXCR run on the multiplex PCR reads, TCRdb lists one record per CDR3 protein. Of more than 10,000 distinct CDR3 sequences listed, roughly 20% are singletons. Amplification of TCR beta used genomic DNA extracted from peripheral blood. Relative to its sample, this clonotype is medium-sized. Antigen unknown. The sample was blood. The sequence came from a human donor in good health.

CDR3 protein: CASSLAGRDLETQYF. CDR3 DNA: TGTGCCAGCAGCTTGGCAGGGCGAGATCTTGAGACCCAGTACTTC. V gene TRBV7-2 combines with J gene TRBJ2-5; tentative D call: TRBD1 (5 bases). Germline loops: CDR1 SGHTA, CDR2 FQGNSA. This CDR3 contains 15 residues. Trimming left V 3 bases short and J 5 bases short, with 16 bases between.